These 4 T cell receptor beta chains originate from one sample sequenced in a study of shared clonotypes between healthy human individuals. The table came from immunoSEQ multiplex PCR; TCRdb's copy has only in-frame clones and leaves some out. Of under 550,000 clones in the sample, 95% to 97% are singletons; the top ten hold approximately 0.06%. Material for sequencing was naive CD4+ T cells sorted from blood. Subset here: CD45RA+ positively selected. The receptors originated from a woman aged 25 to 45 in good health.

The V and J genes are TRBV9 and TRBJ2-1, with a possible D match to TRBD1 (5 bases). Per germline, CDR1 SGDLS and CDR2 YYNGEE. This CDR3 comprises 15 residues. Trimming pared 2 bases from V and 0 bases from J, leaving 9 bases between. This CDR3 is CASSVGQSSYNEQFF. For the CDR3, the DNA is TGTGCCAGCAGCGTGGGGCAGAGCTCCTACAATGAGCAGTTCTTC.

The chain joins TRBV5-4 to TRBJ2-6; 11 nucleotides match TRBD1. V was pared by 3 bases and J by 1 base, with 3 bases of the junction left unmatched. In germline, CDR1 is SGHNT, CDR2 YYREEE (reference sequence). The CDR3 runs to 17 residues. This CDR3 reads CASSSGQGASGANVLTF. The CDR3 DNA is TGTGCCAGCAGCTCTGGACAGGGGGCTTCTGGGGCCAACGTCCTGACTTTC. The entire variable domain, with the rest obtained from reference TRBV5-4 and TRBJ2-6, is as follows: ETGVTQSPTHLIKTRGQQVTLRCSSQSGHNTVSWYQQALGQGPQFIFQYYREEENGRGNFPPRFSGLQFPNYSSELNVNALELDDSALYLCASSSGQGASGANVLTFGAGSRLTVL.

J is TRBJ2-3 and V is TRBV18; 7 nucleotides align to TRBD2. The V gene end was trimmed by 4 bases and the J gene end by 0 bases; junction bases not matched to a gene: 13. The CDR3 spans 18 residues. CDR1 KGHSH and CDR2 LQKENI come from the germline V gene. The DNA for the CDR3 is TGTGCCAGCTCACGGGGCAGCGGGACCGGCCCGAGCACAGATACGCAGTATTTT. Its protein is CASSRGSGTGPSTDTQYF.

The chain couples TRBV25-1 to TRBJ1-5, with 7 nucleotides matching TRBD1. In germline, CDR1 is MGHDK, CDR2 SYGVNS. J gave up 7 bases and V 2 bases, and 2 bases lay outside the gene matches. This CDR3 contains 13 residues. The CDR3 protein is CASSEKGAQPQHF. The CDR3 DNA follows: TGTGCCAGCAGTGAAAAGGGGGCCCAGCCCCAGCATTTT.